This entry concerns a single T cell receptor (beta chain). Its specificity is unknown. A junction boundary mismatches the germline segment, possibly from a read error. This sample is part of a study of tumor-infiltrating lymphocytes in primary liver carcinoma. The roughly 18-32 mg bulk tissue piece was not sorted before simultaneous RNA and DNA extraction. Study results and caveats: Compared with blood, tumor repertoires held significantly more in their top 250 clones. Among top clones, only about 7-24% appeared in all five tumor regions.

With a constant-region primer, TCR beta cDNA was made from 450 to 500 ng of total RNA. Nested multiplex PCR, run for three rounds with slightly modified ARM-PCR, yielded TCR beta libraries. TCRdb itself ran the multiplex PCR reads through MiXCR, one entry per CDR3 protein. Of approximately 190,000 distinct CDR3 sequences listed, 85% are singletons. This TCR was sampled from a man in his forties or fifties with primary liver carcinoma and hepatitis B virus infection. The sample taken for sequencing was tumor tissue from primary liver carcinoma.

CDR3 sequence (DNA): TGTGTCAGCAGTTATAGCGTGAGGGAAACAGATACGCAGTATTTT. Translating gives CVSSYSVRETDTQYF. V usage is TRBV6-2 or TRBV6-3 and J usage is TRBJ2-3; possible D gene TRBD2, 5 bases. CDR3 length: 15 amino acids. Germline V gene lookup returns CDR1 MNHEY and CDR2 SVGEGT.